A selection of T cell receptor beta chains follows, all from one sample in a study of cytomegalovirus exposure and HLA in healthy donors. TCRdb's copy holds only in-frame clones and misses some; the assay was immunoSEQ multiplex PCR. The repertoire holds tens of thousands of clones, with approximately 80% as singletons. The sequenced sample was PBMCs. The source of these receptors is a female donor in good health and CMV-seronegative. Both conserved end residues are part of each CDR3. The D gene is left open where the match is weak. Expanded clones are given a class, and other clones once, few, many or no size at all.

cdr3_aa: CASSQGDSGPYQETQYF; cdr3_nt: TGTGCCAGCAGCCAAGGGGATAGCGGGCCATACCAAGAGACCCAGTACTTC; v_call: TRBV4-2; cdr3_length: 17; clone_size: -; d_call: TRBD2; j_call: TRBJ2-5
cdr3_aa: CASSDPGAGANTGELFF; cdr3_nt: TGTGCCAGCAGTGATCCAGGGGCAGGGGCGAACACCGGGGAGCTGTTTTTT; v_call: TRBV2; cdr3_length: 17; clone_size: once; d_call: -; j_call: TRBJ2-2
cdr3_aa: CASSPISGANVLTF; cdr3_nt: TGTGCCAGCTCTCCCATCTCTGGGGCCAACGTCCTGACTTTC; v_call: TRBV18; cdr3_length: 14; clone_size: -; d_call: -; j_call: TRBJ2-6
cdr3_aa: CASSPNPKNIQYF; cdr3_nt: TGTGCCAGTAGCCCCAATCCCAAAAACATTCAGTACTTC; v_call: TRBV19; cdr3_length: 13; clone_size: once; d_call: -; j_call: TRBJ2-4
cdr3_aa: CASSAGLRYEQYF; cdr3_nt: TGTGCCAGCAGTGCGGGACTTCGATACGAGCAGTACTTC; v_call: TRBV25-1; cdr3_length: 13; clone_size: -; d_call: -; j_call: TRBJ2-7
cdr3_aa: CASSSQGATGNTIYF; cdr3_nt: TGTGCCAGCAGTTCGCAGGGGGCCACTGGAAACACCATATATTTT; v_call: TRBV6-1; cdr3_length: 15; clone_size: -; d_call: TRBD1; j_call: TRBJ1-3
cdr3_aa: CASSLGGKGTQYF; cdr3_nt: TGTGCCAGCAGCTTGGGCGGGAAGGGGACCCAGTACTTC; v_call: TRBV11-1; cdr3_length: 13; clone_size: -; d_call: -; j_call: TRBJ2-5
cdr3_aa: CASSDSVAEQYF; cdr3_nt: TGTGCCAGCAGCGATTCTGTGGCCGAGCAGTACTTC; v_call: TRBV28; cdr3_length: 12; clone_size: -; d_call: -; j_call: TRBJ2-7
cdr3_aa: CASSSSGLLPYNEQFF; cdr3_nt: TGTGCCAGCAGCTCGTCTGGGCTCCTCCCTTACAATGAGCAGTTCTTC; v_call: TRBV7-6; cdr3_length: 16; clone_size: -; d_call: -; j_call: TRBJ2-1
cdr3_aa: CASSYLLAGGPWGDEQFF; cdr3_nt: TGTGCCAGCAGTTACTTGCTAGCGGGAGGGCCGTGGGGCGATGAGCAGTTCTTC; v_call: TRBV6-8; cdr3_length: 18; clone_size: -; d_call: TRBD2; j_call: TRBJ2-1
cdr3_aa: CASSFESYNEQFF; cdr3_nt: TGTGCCAGCAGTTTCGAGTCCTACAATGAGCAGTTCTTC; v_call: TRBV6-6; cdr3_length: 13; clone_size: -; d_call: -; j_call: TRBJ2-1
cdr3_aa: CSVRQGTLQETQYF; cdr3_nt: TGCAGCGTTCGACAGGGGACCCTCCAAGAGACCCAGTACTTC; v_call: TRBV29-1; cdr3_length: 14; clone_size: -; d_call: TRBD1; j_call: TRBJ2-5
cdr3_aa: CASSESIAGGNNEQFF; cdr3_nt: TGTGCCAGCAGTGAATCGATAGCGGGAGGCAACAATGAGCAGTTCTTC; v_call: TRBV6-1; cdr3_length: 16; clone_size: medium-sized; d_call: TRBD2; j_call: TRBJ2-1